The 18 T cell receptor beta chains presented below share a single source sample, sequenced in a study of shared clonotypes between healthy human individuals. Sequencing was performed with immunoSEQ multiplex PCR; in TCRdb, only in-frame clones are kept and a portion is missing. The sample consists of about 2,100,000 clones, roughly 91% of them appearing once. Cells designated naive CD8 were CD45RO-negative and were positively selected for CCR7, with terminally differentiated effector memory CD45RA+ cells excluded. Sequencing was performed on naive CD8+ T cells from PBMCs. Receptors were obtained from a young man in good health. Some clones in this sample may be carry-over from other donors' samples.

V gene TRBV6-1 combines with J gene TRBJ1-3; D is unclear. The CDR3 covers 17 residues. The germline CDR1 and CDR2 sequences are MNHNS and SASEGT. Trimming took 2 bases from V and 0 from J, leaving 14 bases between them. CDR3 DNA sequence: TGTGCCAGCAGTGAATGGTTATCGCCCCTCTCTGGAAACACCATATATTTT. Amino acids: CASSEWLSPLSGNTIYF.

The chain carries TRBV9 and TRBJ1-2; perhaps TRBD1 as D (5 bases). This CDR3 contains 14 residues. The germline V and J ends were trimmed by 1 base and 1 base, with 8 bases remaining between them. CDR1 is SGDLS and CDR2 is YYNGEE in the germline V gene. In DNA, the CDR3 is TGTGCCAGCAGCGTATCGGGGGATAACTATGGCTACACCTTC. Encoded protein: CASSVSGDNYGYTF.

The chain couples TRBV7-8 to TRBJ1-3; no reliable D call. Trimming removed 5 bases from V and 4 bases from J, with 9 bases in between. From germline, CDR1 is SGHVS and CDR2 FQNEAQ. The CDR3 is made up of 13 amino acids. In DNA, the CDR3 is TGTGCCAGCAGCATCGATTGGGGAAACACCATATATTTT. It is translated as CASSIDWGNTIYF. The whole variable domain, remainder taken from reference TRBV7-8 and TRBJ1-3, is GAGVSQSPRYKVAKRGQDVALRCDPISGHVSLFWYQQALGQGPEFLTYFQNEAQLDKSGLPSDRFFAERPEGSVSTLKIQRTQQEDSAVYLCASSIDWGNTIYFGEGSWLTVV.

This sequence joins TRBV6-5 and TRBJ1-4; D gene unclear. The V end was cut by 0 bases, the J end by 8 bases, with 13 bases between. CDR3 length: 15 residues. Germline loops: CDR1 MNHEY, CDR2 SVGAGI. As DNA, the CDR3 is TGTGCCAGCAGTTACTCCAGCGTTCCCAAGGAAAAACTGTTTTTT. As protein: CASSYSSVPKEKLFF.

A remark on this clone: This may be a read error: a much more frequent sequence differs by one nucleotide. V usage is TRBV5-1 and J usage is TRBJ2-7, with TRBD1 matching 7 bases. Germline trimming cut 3 bases from V and 3 bases from J; bases unmatched to any gene: 0. The CDR3 runs 12 residues. Germline CDR1 is SGHRS and CDR2 is YFSETQ. Here the CDR3 reads CASSWDSYEQYF. The CDR3 DNA reads TGCGCCAGCAGCTGGGACAGCTACGAGCAGTACTTC. The whole variable domain, remainder taken from reference TRBV5-1 and TRBJ2-7, is KAGVTQTPRYLIKTRGQQVTLSCSPISGHRSVSWYQQTPGQGLQFLFEYFSETQRNKGNFPGRFSGRQFSNSRSEMNVSTLELGDSALYLCASSWDSYEQYFGPGTRLTVT.

This chain links TRBV18 with TRBJ2-1, with 10 bases matching TRBD2. CDR3 length: 19 residues. Germline-derived CDR1 and CDR2 are KGHSH and LQKENI. Trimming removed 2 bases from V and 6 bases from J; junction bases left unmatched: 16. CDR3 sequence reads: CASSPWGRAASGSSNEQFF. DNA for the CDR3: TGTGCCAGCTCACCATGGGGCAGGGCAGCTAGCGGGAGCTCCAATGAGCAGTTCTTC.

V is TRBV15 and J is TRBJ2-7; perhaps D is TRBD1 or TRBD2 (6 bases each). This CDR3 is built from 13 residues. V dropped 5 bases and J dropped 4 bases, with 12 bases sitting between them. CDR1 is LNHNV, CDR2 YYDKDF, per germline (reference sequence). In DNA, the CDR3 is TGTGCCACCAGCGGGGGGCGGGGTTACGAGCAGTACTTC. Translation gives CATSGGRGYEQYF.

This rearrangement joins TRBV7-9 to TRBJ1-1; D is possibly TRBD1 (6 bases). Germline V CDR1 and CDR2: SEHNR, FQNEAQ (reference sequence). V gave up 7 bases and J gave up 3 bases, with 9 bases separating them. The CDR3 has 12 residues. The DNA for the CDR3 is TGTGCCAGCACCGGGGGCGACACTGAAGCTTTCTTT. Its protein is CASTGGDTEAFF.

This chain joins TRBV27 and TRBJ1-2; D possibly corresponds to TRBD1 (5 bases). The ends were cut back, 2 bases at V and 4 bases at J, with 11 bases in the middle. Germline lookup yields CDR1 MNHEY and CDR2 SMNVEV (reference sequence). This CDR3 has 14 amino acids. The CDR3 DNA sequence: TGTGCCAGCAGTTTACGGGGGTCAGGCTATGGCTACACCTTC. Its translation: CASSLRGSGYGYTF.

Regarding this clone: The junction departs from the called germline gene at one end, perhaps through a read error. The CDR3, as DNA: TGTGCCAGCAGCTTAGGGGGTAACCTTTGGAACTTC. This translates into CASSLGGNLWNF. V gene TRBV7-9 combines with J gene TRBJ2-7; no reliable D call. The CDR3 contains 12 residues. Germline CDR1 SEHNR, CDR2 FQNEAQ (reference sequence). Full variable domain (rest looked up from reference TRBV7-9 and TRBJ2-7): DTGVSQNPRHKITKRGQNVTFRCDPISEHNRLYWYRQTLGQGPEFLTYFQNEAQLEKSRLLSDRFSAERPKGSFSTLEIQRTEQGDSAMYLCASSLGGNLWNFGPGTRLTVT.

This chain connects TRBV9 to TRBJ2-5; 8 bases fit TRBD2. The V gene's germline CDR1 is SGDLS and CDR2 YYNGEE. The CDR3 runs 14 residues. J gave up 1 base and V 4 bases, and 3 bases lay outside the gene matches. The CDR3 DNA sequence: TGTGCCAGCAGCACCGGGGGGGTCCAAGAGACCCAGTACTTC. Amino acid sequence: CASSTGGVQETQYF.

The chain recombines TRBV5-4 with TRBJ2-7; D remains unclear. V was cut by 2 bases and J by 2 bases, with 8 bases left in between. CDR3 size: 13 residues. CDR1 and CDR2 from the germline V gene are SGHNT and YYREEE (reference sequence). The CDR3 nucleotides are TGTGCCAGCAGCTTCGGGCATCCCTACGAGCAGTACTTC. Encoded protein: CASSFGHPYEQYF.

A remark on this clone: Other DNA sequences of this sample code for an identical CDR3. The J gene is TRBJ1-1, the V gene TRBV28; D call uncertain. The CDR3 is made up of 14 amino acids. V lost 3 bases and J lost 2, with 10 bases in between. Germline V gives CDR1 MDHEN, CDR2 SYDVKM. CDR3 in DNA: TGTGCCAGCAGTTTCTCCCGAGGTAACACTGAAGCTTTCTTT. This sequence encodes CASSFSRGNTEAFF.

The rearrangement joins TRBV7-9 to TRBJ2-2; possibly TRBD2 for D (5 bases). V lost 5 bases, J lost 0 bases, and 13 bases lay in between. Looked up from germline, CDR1 is SEHNR and CDR2 is FQNEAQ (reference sequence). The CDR3 length is 16 residues. The CDR3 sequence: CASSPREAANTGELFF. CDR3 DNA sequence: TGTGCCAGCAGCCCCCGGGAAGCGGCGAACACCGGGGAGCTGTTTTTT. Filled out from reference TRBV7-9 and TRBJ2-2, the complete variable domain reads DTGVSQNPRHKITKRGQNVTFRCDPISEHNRLYWYRQTLGQGPEFLTYFQNEAQLEKSRLLSDRFSAERPKGSFSTLEIQRTEQGDSAMYLCASSPREAANTGELFFGEGSRLTVL.

The chain recombines TRBV2 with TRBJ1-3; D might be TRBD1 (5 bases). Germline CDR1 SNHLY, CDR2 FYNNEI. CDR3 size: 14 residues. V was trimmed by 7 bases and J by 4 bases, leaving 14 bases between them. The CDR3 DNA reads as TGTGCCAGCACCGGTCCAGGGCTGGGAAACACCATATATTTT. It is translated as CASTGPGLGNTIYF.

V and J are TRBV13 and TRBJ2-5, with 9 bases matching TRBD2. The CDR3 is 14 amino acids. Germline assignment: CDR1 PRHDT and CDR2 FYEKMQ (reference sequence). The V and J ends lost 4 bases and 5 bases, in that order; junction bases with no gene match: 5. The CDR3 spells CASSSSGRWETQYF. DNA of the CDR3: TGTGCCAGCAGCTCAAGCGGGAGGTGGGAGACCCAGTACTTC. Full variable domain (remainder filled in from reference TRBV13 and TRBJ2-5): AAGVIQSPRHLIKEKRETATLKCYPIPRHDTVYWYQQGPGQDPQFLISFYEKMQSDKGSIPDRFSAQQFSDYHSELNMSSLELGDSALYFCASSSSGRWETQYFGPGTRLLVL.

The genes are TRBV4-1 and TRBJ2-5; TRBD2 matches 13 bases. CDR1 is MGHRA, CDR2 YSYEKL, per germline. The CDR3 is 16 residues long. The junction had 4 bases not matched to a gene; V was cut back by 2 bases and J by 4 bases. The CDR3 sequence is CASSQRGLAGVETQYF. CDR3 DNA: TGCGCCAGCAGCCAACGAGGACTAGCGGGAGTAGAGACCCAGTACTTC.

This sequence joins TRBV30 and TRBJ2-1; 9 positions agree with TRBD2. Per the germline V gene, CDR1 is GTSNPN and CDR2 is SVGIG (reference sequence). This CDR3 comprises 15 residues. V lost 1 base and J lost 4; bases outside the gene matches: 5. The CDR3 nucleotides read TGTGCCTGGAGTGGACTAGCGGCCCCTTACAATGAGCAGTTCTTC. Translation gives CAWSGLAAPYNEQFF.